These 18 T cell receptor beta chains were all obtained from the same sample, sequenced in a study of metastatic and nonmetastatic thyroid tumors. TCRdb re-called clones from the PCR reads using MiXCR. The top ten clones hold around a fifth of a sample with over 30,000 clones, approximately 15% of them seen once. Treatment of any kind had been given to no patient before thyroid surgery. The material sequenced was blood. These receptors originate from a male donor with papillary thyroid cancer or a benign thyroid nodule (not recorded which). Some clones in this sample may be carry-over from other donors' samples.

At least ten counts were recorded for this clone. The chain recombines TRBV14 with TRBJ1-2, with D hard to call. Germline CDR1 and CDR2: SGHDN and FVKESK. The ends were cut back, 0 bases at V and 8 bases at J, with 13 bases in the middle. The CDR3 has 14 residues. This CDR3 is CASSQDLGSGGYTF. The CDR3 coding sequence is TGTGCCAGCAGCCAAGATTTAGGCTCCGGGGGCTACACCTTC. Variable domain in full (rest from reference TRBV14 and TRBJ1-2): EAGVTQFPSHSVIEKGQTVTLRCDPISGHDNLYWYRRVMGKEIKFLLHFVKESKQDESGMPNNRFLAERTGGTYSTLKVQPAELEDSGVYFCASSQDLGSGGYTFGSGTRLTVV.

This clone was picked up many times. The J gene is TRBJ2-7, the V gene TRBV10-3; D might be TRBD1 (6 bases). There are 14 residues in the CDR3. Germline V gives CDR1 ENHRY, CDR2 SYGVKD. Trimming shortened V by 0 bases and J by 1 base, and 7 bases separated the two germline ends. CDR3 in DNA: TGTGCCATCAGTGAGTCGCAGGGGTCCTACGAGCAGTACTTC. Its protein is CAISESQGSYEQYF.

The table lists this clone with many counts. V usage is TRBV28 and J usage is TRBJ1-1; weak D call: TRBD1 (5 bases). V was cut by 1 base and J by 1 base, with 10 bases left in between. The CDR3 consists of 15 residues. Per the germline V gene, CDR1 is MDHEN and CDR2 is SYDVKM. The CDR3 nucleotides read TGTGCCAGCAGTTTATTTCGAGGGGCGAACACTGAAGCTTTCTTT. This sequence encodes CASSLFRGANTEAFF.

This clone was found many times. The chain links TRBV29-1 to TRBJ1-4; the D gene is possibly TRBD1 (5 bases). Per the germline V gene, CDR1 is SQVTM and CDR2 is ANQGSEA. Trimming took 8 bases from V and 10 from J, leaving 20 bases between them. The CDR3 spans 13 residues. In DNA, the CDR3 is TGCAGCTTCCAGGGAACCCAGGGAGGAAAACTGTTTTTT. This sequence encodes CSFQGTQGGKLFF. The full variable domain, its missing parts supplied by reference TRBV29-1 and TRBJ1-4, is SAVISQKPSRDICQRGTSLTIQCQVDSQVTMMFWYRQQPGQSLTLIATANQGSEATYESGFVIDKFPISRPNLTFSTLTVSNMSPEDSSIYLCSFQGTQGGKLFFGSGTQLSVL.

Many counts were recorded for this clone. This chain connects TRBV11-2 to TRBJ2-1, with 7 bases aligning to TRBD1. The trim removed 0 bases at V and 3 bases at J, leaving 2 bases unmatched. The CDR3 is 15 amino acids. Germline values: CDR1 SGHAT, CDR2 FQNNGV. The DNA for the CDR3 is TGTGCCAGCAGCTTAGAGGGACAGTACTACAATGAGCAGTTCTTC. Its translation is CASSLEGQYYNEQFF. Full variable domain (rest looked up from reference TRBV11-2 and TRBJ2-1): EAGVAQSPRYKIIEKRQSVAFWCNPISGHATLYWYQQILGQGPKLLIQFQNNGVVDDSQLPKDRFSAERLKGVDSTLKIQPAKLEDSAVYLCASSLEGQYYNEQFFGPGTRLTVL.

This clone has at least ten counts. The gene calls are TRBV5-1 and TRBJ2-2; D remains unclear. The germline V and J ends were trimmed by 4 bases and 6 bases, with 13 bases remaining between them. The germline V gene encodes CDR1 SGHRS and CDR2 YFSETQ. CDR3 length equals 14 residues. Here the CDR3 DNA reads TGCGCCAGCAGCCTTCCGCAGGCTTCCGGGGAGCTGTTTTTT. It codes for CASSLPQASGELFF.

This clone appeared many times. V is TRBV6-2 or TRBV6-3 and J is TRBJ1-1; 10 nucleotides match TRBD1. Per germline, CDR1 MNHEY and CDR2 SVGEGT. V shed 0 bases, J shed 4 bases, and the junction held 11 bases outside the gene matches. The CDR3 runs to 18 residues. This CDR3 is CASSYSIGQGVIGTEAFF. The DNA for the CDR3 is TGTGCCAGCAGTTACTCGATCGGACAGGGGGTAATTGGCACTGAAGCTTTCTTT.

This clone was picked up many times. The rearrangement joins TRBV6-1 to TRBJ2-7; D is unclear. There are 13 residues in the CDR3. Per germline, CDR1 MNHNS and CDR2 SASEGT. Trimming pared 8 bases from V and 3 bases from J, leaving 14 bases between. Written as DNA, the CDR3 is TGTGCCAGCGGAAGGGCTGGCGGCTACGAGCAGTACTTC. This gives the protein CASGRAGGYEQYF.

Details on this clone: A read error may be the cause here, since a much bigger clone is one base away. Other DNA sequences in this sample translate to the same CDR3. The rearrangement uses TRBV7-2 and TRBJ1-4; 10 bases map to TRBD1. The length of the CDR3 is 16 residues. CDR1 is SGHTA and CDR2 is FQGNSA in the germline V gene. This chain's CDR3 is CASSPGTGVTNEKLFF. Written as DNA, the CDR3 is TGTGCCAGCAGCCCCGGGACAGGGGTGACTAATGAAAAACTCTTTTTT.

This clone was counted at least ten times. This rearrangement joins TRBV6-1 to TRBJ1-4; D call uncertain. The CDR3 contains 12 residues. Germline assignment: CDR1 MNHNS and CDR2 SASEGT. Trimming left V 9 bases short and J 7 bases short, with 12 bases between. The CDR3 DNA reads TGTGCCAGTTCCGGGGTGGGTGAAAAACTGTTTTTT. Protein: CASSGVGEKLFF.

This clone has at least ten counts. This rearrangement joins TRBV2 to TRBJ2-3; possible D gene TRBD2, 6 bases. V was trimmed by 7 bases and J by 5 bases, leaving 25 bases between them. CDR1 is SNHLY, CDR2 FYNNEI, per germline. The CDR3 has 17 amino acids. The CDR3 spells CASTGVSRPRTVDTQYF. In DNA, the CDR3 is TGTGCCAGCACGGGGGTTTCGCGGCCCCGCACCGTAGATACGCAGTATTTT.

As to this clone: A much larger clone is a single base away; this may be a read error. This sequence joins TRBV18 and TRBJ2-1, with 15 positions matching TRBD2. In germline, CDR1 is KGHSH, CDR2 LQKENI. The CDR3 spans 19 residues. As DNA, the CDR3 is TGTGCCAGCTCACCCGGGACTAGCGGGAGGTCCCCGCGTAGGGATGAGCGGTTCTTC. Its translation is CASSPGTSGRSPRRDERFF.

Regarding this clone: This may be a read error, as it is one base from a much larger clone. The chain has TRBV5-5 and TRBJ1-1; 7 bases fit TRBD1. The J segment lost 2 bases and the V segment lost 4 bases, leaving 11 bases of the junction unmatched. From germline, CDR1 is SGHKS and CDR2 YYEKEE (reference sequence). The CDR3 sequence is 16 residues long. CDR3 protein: CASSTGLGQLNTEAFF. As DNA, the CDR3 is TGTGCCAGCAGCACGGGATTGGGACAGTTAAACACTGAAGCTTTCTTT.

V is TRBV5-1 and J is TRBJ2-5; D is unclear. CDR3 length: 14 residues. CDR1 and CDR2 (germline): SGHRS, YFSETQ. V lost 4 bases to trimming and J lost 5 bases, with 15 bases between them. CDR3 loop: CASSVVALEETQYF. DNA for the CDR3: TGCGCCAGCAGCGTCGTAGCCCTTGAGGAGACCCAGTACTTC.

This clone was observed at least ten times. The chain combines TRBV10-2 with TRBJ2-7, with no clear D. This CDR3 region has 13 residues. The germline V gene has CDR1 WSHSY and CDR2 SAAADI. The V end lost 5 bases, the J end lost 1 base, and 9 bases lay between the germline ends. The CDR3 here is CASSQQQSYEQYF. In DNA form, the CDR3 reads TGCGCCAGCAGTCAACAGCAGTCCTACGAGCAGTACTTC.

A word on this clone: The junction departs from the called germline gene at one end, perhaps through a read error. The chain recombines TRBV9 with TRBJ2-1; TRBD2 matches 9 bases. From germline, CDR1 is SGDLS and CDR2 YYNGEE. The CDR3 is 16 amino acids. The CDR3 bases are TGTGCCAGCAGCCCTAGCGGGATGAGCTCCTACAATGAGCGGTTCTTC. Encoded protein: CASSPSGMSSYNERFF. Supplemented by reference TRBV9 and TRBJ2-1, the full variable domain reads DSGVTQTPKHLITATGQRVTLRCSPRSGDLSVYWYQQSLDQGLQFLIQYYNGEERAKGNILERFSAQQFPDLHSELNLSSLELGDSALYFCASSPSGMSSYNERFFGPGTRLTVL.

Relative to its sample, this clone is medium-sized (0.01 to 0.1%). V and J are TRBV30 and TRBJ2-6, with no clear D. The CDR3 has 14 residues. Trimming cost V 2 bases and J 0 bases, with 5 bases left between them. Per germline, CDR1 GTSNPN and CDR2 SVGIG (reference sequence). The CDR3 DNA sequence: TGTGCCTGGAGTCAAGACTCTGGGGCCAACGTCCTGACTTTC. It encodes CAWSQDSGANVLTF.

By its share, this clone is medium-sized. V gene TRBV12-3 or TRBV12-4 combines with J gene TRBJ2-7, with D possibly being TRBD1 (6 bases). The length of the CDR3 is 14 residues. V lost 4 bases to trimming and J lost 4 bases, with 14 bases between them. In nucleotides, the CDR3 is TGTGCCAGCAGTTCCTCGGACAGACTTTACGAGCAGTACTTC. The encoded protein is CASSSSDRLYEQYF.